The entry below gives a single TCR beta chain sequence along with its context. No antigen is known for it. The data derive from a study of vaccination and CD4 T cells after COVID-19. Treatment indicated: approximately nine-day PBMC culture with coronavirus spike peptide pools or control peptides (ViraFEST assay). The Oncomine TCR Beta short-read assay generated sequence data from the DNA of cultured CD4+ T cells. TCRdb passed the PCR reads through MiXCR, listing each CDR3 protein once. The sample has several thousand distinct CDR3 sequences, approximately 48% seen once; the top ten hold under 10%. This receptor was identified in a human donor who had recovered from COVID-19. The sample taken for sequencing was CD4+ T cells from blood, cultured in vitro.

For the CDR3, the DNA is TGTGCCAGCAAAATCGACACTTTACTAAATCAGCCCCAGCATTTT. Protein product: CASKIDTLLNQPQHF. The chain links TRBV2 to TRBJ1-5; D ambiguous. Germline V gene lookup returns CDR1 SNHLY and CDR2 FYNNEI. The CDR3 covers 15 residues. The V end lost 7 bases, the J end lost 4 bases, and 17 bases lay between the germline ends.